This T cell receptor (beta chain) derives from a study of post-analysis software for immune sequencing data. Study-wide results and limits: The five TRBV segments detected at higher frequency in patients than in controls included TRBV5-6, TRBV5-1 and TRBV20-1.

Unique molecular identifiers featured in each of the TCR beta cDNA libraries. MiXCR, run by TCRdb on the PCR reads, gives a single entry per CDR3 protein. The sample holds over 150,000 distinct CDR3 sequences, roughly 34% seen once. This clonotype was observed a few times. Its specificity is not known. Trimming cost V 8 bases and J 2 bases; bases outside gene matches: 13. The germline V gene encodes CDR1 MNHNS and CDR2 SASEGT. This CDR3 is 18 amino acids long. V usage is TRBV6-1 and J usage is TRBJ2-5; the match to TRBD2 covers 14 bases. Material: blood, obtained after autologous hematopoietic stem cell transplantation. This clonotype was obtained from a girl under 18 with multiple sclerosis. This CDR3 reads CASRRGTSGRGDQETQYF. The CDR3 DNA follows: TGTGCCAGCCGTCGGGGGACTAGCGGGAGAGGGGATCAAGAGACCCAGTACTTC.